Listed here are 25 T cell receptor beta chains from one sample, sequenced in a study of STAT3 mutations in large granular lymphocyte leukemia. For these receptors, no antigen is known. Clones were sequenced by immunoSEQ multiplex PCR, and TCRdb holds only the in-frame ones, with some missing. The table records approximately 5,500 clones, roughly 34% of them present only once. General study points: Every T-cell large granular lymphocyte leukemia patient had at least one immunodominant TCR beta clonotype.

Sequences were obtained from peripheral blood mononuclear cells. The receptors were sampled from a woman aged 40-49 years with T-cell large granular lymphocyte leukemia. Some clones in this sample may be carry-over from other donors' samples.

In this sample, this clone turned up a few times. The V and J genes are TRBV19 and TRBJ2-7; D possibly corresponds to TRBD2 (5 bases). The V gene lost 6 bases and the J gene lost 3 bases, with 9 bases spanning the gap. CDR1 and CDR2 (germline): LNHDA, SQIVND (reference sequence). The CDR3 covers 12 residues. Written as DNA, the CDR3 is TGTGCCAGTAGCGCCGGGGACTACGAGCAGTACTTC. It yields the protein CASSAGDYEQYF.

This clone was seen a single time. The chain uses TRBV5-1 and TRBJ2-5; D may be TRBD1 (6 bases). V lost 0 bases and J 5 bases, leaving 11 bases between the germline ends. Per germline, CDR1 SGHRS and CDR2 YFSETQ. This CDR3 has 14 amino acids. As DNA, the CDR3 is TGCGCCAGCAGCTTGGCCCAGGGGACGGAGACCCAGTACTTC. Translated, it gives CASSLAQGTETQYF.

The V and J genes are TRBV6-5 and TRBJ2-3; perhaps D is TRBD1 or TRBD2 (5 bases each). V was trimmed by 5 bases and J by 5 bases, leaving 14 bases between them. Germline lookup yields CDR1 MNHEY and CDR2 SVGAGI. The CDR3 contains 14 residues. The CDR3 nucleotides read TGTGCCAGCAGTGGGACGGATGGAGGAGATACGCAGTATTTT. Translating it yields CASSGTDGGDTQYF.

The CDR3 reads CSALRGSAGEQETQYF. CDR3 bases: TGCAGCGCCCTGAGGGGCTCAGCGGGGGAACAAGAGACCCAGTACTTC. V is TRBV29-1 and J is TRBJ2-5; 8 bases fit TRBD2. CDR3 length: 16 amino acids. Germline V gives CDR1 SQVTM, CDR2 ANQGSEA. Trimming cost V 7 bases and J 2 bases; bases outside gene matches: 15.

V is TRBV7-2 and J is TRBJ1-2; D is perhaps TRBD1 (6 bases). V was pared by 5 bases and J by 4 bases, with 8 bases between. The CDR3 contains 12 residues. The germline V gene has CDR1 SGHTA and CDR2 FQGNSA. CDR3 sequence (DNA): TGTGCCAGCAGCCGGGGGGCCTATGGCTACACCTTC. Its translation is CASSRGAYGYTF.

This chain links TRBV27 with TRBJ2-7; 11 bases agree with TRBD1. The length of the CDR3 is 15 residues. The ends lost 8 bases at V and 3 bases at J; junction bases unmatched: 9. CDR1 and CDR2 from the germline V gene are MNHEY and SMNVEV (reference sequence). The CDR3: CASQQKGTGGYEQYF. CDR3 DNA sequence: TGTGCCAGCCAACAAAAGGGGACAGGGGGCTACGAGCAGTACTTC.

This clone was counted between two and nine times. The J gene is TRBJ1-1, the V gene TRBV18, with a tentative D call TRBD1 (6 bases). The CDR3 runs to 13 residues. With 3 bases removed from V and 6 bases from J, the gap between germline ends came to 11 bases. Germline V CDR1 and CDR2: KGHSH, LQKENI. DNA of the CDR3: TGTGCCAGCTCACCTGACAGGACCGCTGAAGCTTTCTTT. It translates to CASSPDRTAEAFF. Together with reference TRBV18 and TRBJ1-1, the CDR3 gives the full variable domain: NAGVMQNPRHLVRRRGQEARLRCSPMKGHSHVYWYRQLPEEGLKFMVYLQKENIIDESGMPKERFSAEFPKEGPSILRIQQVVRGDSAAYFCASSPDRTAEAFFGQGTRLTVV.

The V and J genes are TRBV29-1 and TRBJ2-2; D gene uncertain. The CDR3 has 13 residues. Per the germline V gene, CDR1 is SQVTM and CDR2 is ANQGSEA. Trimming took off 5 bases at V and 6 bases at J, with 13 bases between the two ends. The CDR3 loop is CSVKQVGSGELFF. CDR3 in DNA: TGCAGCGTTAAGCAGGTCGGGTCCGGGGAGCTGTTTTTT.

The gene calls are TRBV30 and TRBJ2-1; TRBD2 is a possible D gene (6 bases). V dropped 8 bases and J dropped 8 bases, with 31 bases sitting between them. The length of the CDR3 is 17 residues. Germline V gives CDR1 GTSNPN, CDR2 SVGIG (reference sequence). CDR3 loop: CALDDTRLGPSGDEQFF. The CDR3 nucleotides read TGTGCCCTCGATGATACACGACTTGGCCCGTCGGGGGATGAGCAGTTCTTC.

This clone occurred a few times. The genes are TRBV27 and TRBJ1-1; D is uncertain. Germline V gene data show CDR1 as MNHEY and CDR2 as SMNVEV (reference sequence). The germline V and J ends were trimmed by 3 bases and 3 bases, with 14 bases remaining between them. The CDR3 spans 15 residues. The CDR3 here is CASSLNLGSYTEAFF. CDR3 nucleotide sequence: TGTGCCAGCAGTTTGAATCTAGGGTCCTACACTGAAGCTTTCTTT.

Only a few counts were recorded for this clone. This sequence joins TRBV4-1 and TRBJ2-1; TRBD2 is a possible D gene (7 bases). The CDR3 covers 16 residues. Trimming took 1 base from V and 0 from J, leaving 10 bases between them. Germline lookup yields CDR1 MGHRA and CDR2 YSYEKL. The CDR3 loop reads CASSQAGGLSYNEQFF. CDR3 bases: TGCGCCAGCAGCCAAGCGGGGGGCCTCTCCTACAATGAGCAGTTCTTC.

In this sample, this clone turned up a few times. V gene TRBV5-1 combines with J gene TRBJ2-7; D is uncertain. This CDR3 region has 13 residues. In germline, CDR1 is SGHRS, CDR2 YFSETQ. V was trimmed by 8 bases and J by 0 bases, leaving 12 bases between them. This chain's CDR3 is CASRRTDSYEQYF. The CDR3 coding sequence is TGCGCCAGTAGAAGGACGGACTCCTACGAGCAGTACTTC.

CDR3 nucleotides: TGTGCCAGCAGTCCTTACGAGACCACCCCAAAACTTATCTATGGCTACACCTTC. Its translation is CASSPYETTPKLIYGYTF. The chain employs TRBV27 and TRBJ1-2; no reliable D call. V lost 5 bases and J 4 bases, leaving 26 bases between the germline ends. In germline, CDR1 is MNHEY, CDR2 SMNVEV (reference sequence). The CDR3 has 18 residues.

This clone has more than one count but fewer than ten. The chain uses TRBV7-2 and TRBJ2-7; D perhaps matches TRBD1 (5 bases). The CDR3 totals 17 residues. Germline CDR1 is SGHTA and CDR2 is FQGNSA. The V gene lost 5 bases and the J gene lost 2 bases, with 22 bases spanning the gap. The CDR3 sequence is CASSPGHGLGNAYEQYF. In DNA form, the CDR3 reads TGTGCCAGCAGCCCCGGACATGGATTGGGGAACGCCTACGAGCAGTACTTC.

V usage is TRBV5-6 and J usage is TRBJ1-2, with 9 positions matching TRBD1. Trimming took 4 bases from V and 1 from J; bases not matched to a gene: 14. The CDR3 is 18 amino acids. The germline V gene encodes CDR1 SGHDT and CDR2 YYEEEE. Here the CDR3 DNA reads TGTGCCAGCAGCACCGTCCGCCTCTGGGACAGGGTTAACTATGGCTACACCTTC. It encodes CASSTVRLWDRVNYGYTF.

The chain carries TRBV19 and TRBJ1-1; D is ambiguous. This CDR3 spans 10 amino acids. Germline CDR1 and CDR2: LNHDA and SQIVND (reference sequence). The V and J ends lost 9 bases and 5 bases respectively, with 7 bases between them. The CDR3: CASRRTEAFF. As DNA, the CDR3 is TGTGCCAGCCGGAGGACTGAAGCTTTCTTT.

The chain joins TRBV4-3 to TRBJ2-3, with D tentatively TRBD1 or TRBD2 (6 bases each). The CDR3 is 15 amino acids. V dropped 1 base and J dropped 5 bases, with 13 bases sitting between them. Germline lookup yields CDR1 LGHNA and CDR2 YSLEER. Here the CDR3 reads CASSQAKGGEDTQYF. The CDR3 DNA reads TGCGCCAGCAGCCAAGCTAAGGGGGGAGAAGATACGCAGTATTTT.

The V call is TRBV11-2, the J call TRBJ2-7, with D perhaps TRBD2 (5 bases). V was shortened by 2 bases and J by 6 bases, with 14 bases between the two germline ends. CDR1 and CDR2 from the germline V gene are SGHAT and FQNNGV. This CDR3 has 14 amino acids. The CDR3 nucleotides are TGTGCCAGCAGCTTAAACCCCGGCGGGCCCGAGCAGTACTTC. Its protein is CASSLNPGGPEQYF.

This clone was seen a handful of times. The rearrangement uses TRBV6-1 and TRBJ1-2, with 8 bases matching TRBD1. The CDR3 is 12 residues long. V lost 7 bases and J lost 4; bases outside the gene matches: 2. Per the germline V gene, CDR1 is MNHNS and CDR2 is SASEGT. The chain's CDR3 is CASNQGAYGYTF. In DNA, the CDR3 is TGTGCCAGCAATCAGGGGGCCTATGGCTACACCTTC.

The chain is built from TRBV6-6 and TRBJ2-7, with 7 bases matching TRBD2. Trimming at V came to 2 bases and at J to 3 bases, leaving 4 bases not matched to a gene. The CDR3 is made up of 14 amino acids. The germline V gene encodes CDR1 MNHNY and CDR2 SVGAGI (reference sequence). The CDR3 DNA reads TGTGCCAGCAGTTACAGGGAGGGCGACTACGAGCAGTACTTC. It is translated as CASSYREGDYEQYF.

The chain recombines TRBV29-1 with TRBJ2-7; D is uncertain. Trimming left V 0 bases short and J 0 bases short, with 6 bases between. CDR1 and CDR2 (germline): SQVTM, ANQGSEA. The CDR3 is made up of 13 amino acids. The CDR3 nucleotides read TGCAGCGTTGAAGATAACAGCTCCTACGAGCAGTACTTC. Amino acid sequence: CSVEDNSSYEQYF.

The chain carries TRBV27 and TRBJ2-7; D assignment may be TRBD1 or TRBD2 (5 bases each). V lost 8 bases and J lost 0, with 17 bases in between. The CDR3 is made up of 15 amino acids. Germline loops: CDR1 MNHEY, CDR2 SMNVEV (reference sequence). CDR3 sequence: CASQTGTSSSYEQYF. Here the CDR3 DNA reads TGTGCCAGCCAAACCGGGACCTCTAGCTCCTACGAGCAGTACTTC.

About this clone itself: One end of the junction varies from germline; a read error may be responsible. The rearrangement links TRBV4-2 to TRBJ2-1; possible D gene TRBD2, 7 bases. Germline CDR1 is LGHNA and CDR2 is YNFKEQ. The CDR3 spans 11 residues. The CDR3 nucleotides read TGTGCCAGCAGCCAGGGAGGGGGTAGGCTCTTC. Its translation is CASSQGGGRLF.

This chain connects TRBV27 to TRBJ2-1; 12 bases agree with TRBD2. The CDR3 extends over 16 amino acids. After removal of 4 bases from V and 3 bases from J, the junction contained 4 bases not matched to a gene. CDR1 and CDR2 (germline): MNHEY, SMNVEV (reference sequence). The CDR3 sequence is CASSSGTSGYYNEQFF. Here the CDR3 DNA reads TGTGCCAGCAGTTCGGGGACTAGCGGGTACTACAATGAGCAGTTCTTC.

The chain combines TRBV18 with TRBJ1-3; TRBD1 aligns across 8 bases. The CDR3 length is 18 residues. Germline V gene sequence: CDR1 KGHSH, CDR2 LQKENI. V dropped 0 bases and J dropped 0; count of bases not matched to a gene: 7. The DNA of the CDR3 is TGTGCCAGCTCACCACCGAGATCAGGACAGGGCTCTGGAAACACCATATATTTT. It specifies CASSPPRSGQGSGNTIYF.